What follows are 8 T cell receptor beta chains derived from one specimen sequenced in a study of shared clonotypes between healthy human individuals. Produced via immunoSEQ multiplex PCR; TCRdb's table is partial and in-frame only. This sample has over a million clones, with 95% to 97% found just once. The material sequenced was naive CD4+ T cells sorted from blood. The subset is: CD45RA+ positively selected. The receptors here all came from a man between 25 and 39 years old in good health.

This chain links TRBV15 with TRBJ2-1; perhaps D is TRBD1 or TRBD2 (5 bases each). Trimming removed 4 bases at V and 10 bases at J, with 17 bases between. This CDR3 is built from 14 residues. Germline values: CDR1 LNHNV, CDR2 YYDKDF (reference sequence). The CDR3 DNA sequence: TGTGCCACCAGCACCGGGGACCCTAGGCGGGAGCAGTTCTTC. It codes for CATSTGDPRREQFF.

This sequence joins TRBV7-3 and TRBJ2-1; D unclear. The length of the CDR3 is 12 residues. Trimming took 1 base from V and 6 from J, leaving 4 bases between them. Germline CDR1 reads SGHTA; CDR2 reads FQGTGA. CDR3 sequence reads: CASSLNRNEQFF. The CDR3 nucleotides are TGTGCCAGCAGCTTAAACCGCAATGAGCAGTTCTTC.

The chain is built from TRBV5-5 and TRBJ2-7; 7 bases agree with TRBD1. The CDR3 length is 14 residues. Germline values: CDR1 SGHKS, CDR2 YYEKEE (reference sequence). J was trimmed by 6 bases and V by 1 base; bases with no gene match: 7. The CDR3 spells CASSLQGGAFEQYF. The CDR3 nucleotides are TGTGCCAGCAGCTTGCAAGGGGGCGCTTTCGAGCAGTACTTC.

The V and J genes are TRBV28 and TRBJ2-7; the match to TRBD1 covers 9 bases. CDR3 size: 16 residues. Losses at the gene ends were 3 bases for V and 4 bases for J; bases not matched to a gene: 10. Germline V CDR1 and CDR2: MDHEN, SYDVKM. In DNA form, the CDR3 reads TGTGCCAGCAGTTTCTCGGGACAGGGTATCGTTTACGAGCAGTACTTC. Amino acid sequence: CASSFSGQGIVYEQYF.

The chain carries TRBV5-4 and TRBJ2-7; D may correspond to TRBD1 or TRBD2 (5 bases each). V was shortened by 5 bases and J by 5 bases, with 26 bases between the two germline ends. This CDR3 contains 17 residues. CDR1 and CDR2 (germline): SGHNT, YYREEE (reference sequence). CDR3 bases: TGTGCCAGCAGTTCCCGACAGAAAGGAGGCATTTTAGACGAGCAGTACTTC. Translating gives CASSSRQKGGILDEQYF.

This chain links TRBV19 with TRBJ2-7; D unclear. V lost 3 bases and J lost 1, with 13 bases in between. Per the germline V gene, CDR1 is LNHDA and CDR2 is SQIVND (reference sequence). CDR3 length: 15 residues. CDR3 nucleotides: TGTGCCAGTAGTATCTCTGGACGGGCTTCCTACGAGCAGTACTTC. It codes for CASSISGRASYEQYF.

V usage is TRBV6-6 and J usage is TRBJ2-7, with TRBD1 matching over 7 bases. V trimming: 7 bases; J trimming: 3 bases; junction bases outside the gene matches: 12. This CDR3 spans 15 amino acids. Germline V gene data show CDR1 as MNHNY and CDR2 as SVGAGI (reference sequence). The CDR3: CASTFTEGQHYEQYF. DNA of the CDR3: TGTGCCAGCACATTCACAGAGGGACAGCACTACGAGCAGTACTTC.

This clone has only one observation. The V and J genes are TRBV28 and TRBJ2-1; 11 nucleotides line up with TRBD2. The trim removed 6 bases at V and 6 bases at J, leaving 7 bases unmatched. CDR1 is MDHEN and CDR2 is SYDVKM in the germline V gene. The CDR3 spans 15 residues. The CDR3 sequence is CASSVSGRASNEQFF. CDR3 DNA: TGTGCCAGCAGCGTTAGCGGGAGGGCCTCCAATGAGCAGTTCTTC.